These T cell receptor beta chains were read from a single sample in a study of CD4 and CD8 cells across lung adenocarcinoma regions. TCRdb fed the PCR reads into MiXCR, producing one record per CDR3 protein. The sample includes roughly 13,000 distinct CDR3 sequences, 35% to 55% of them seen just once. The sequenced sample was CD4+ T cells from the center of a lung tumor. These receptors originate from a male donor with lung adenocarcinoma. The CD4 and CD8 labels of this study may be unreliable. Both conserved end residues are part of each CDR3. A D gene is named only where the DNA matches it firmly. A row's size may be missing; if present it is once, few, many or a size class.

d_gene	len	abundance	v_gene	j_gene	CDR3nt	CDR3aa
TRBD1	16	.	TRBV10-3	TRBJ1-2	TGTGCCACCAGAGATGGGGGACAGGGGGCGTTCTATGGCTACACCTTC	CATRDGGQGAFYGYTF
.	16	many	TRBV27	TRBJ2-2	TGTGCCAGCAGTTTCCGGGGGGCCCTCGGCACCGGGGAGCTGTTTTTT	CASSFRGALGTGELFF
.	15	.	TRBV6-1	TRBJ2-1	TGTGCCAGCAGTGAAGGGTACAGGGTGGGCAATGAGCAGTTCTTC	CASSEGYRVGNEQFF
.	13	many	TRBV14	TRBJ2-1	TGTGCCAGCAGCCAAGTGGGTCGCAATGAGCAGTTCTTC	CASSQVGRNEQFF
.	15	.	TRBV6-4	TRBJ1-1	TGTGCCAGCAGTGACTCGGGACGGAGGGACACTGAAGCTTTCTTT	CASSDSGRRDTEAFF
TRBD2	13	.	TRBV6-1	TRBJ2-1	TGTGCCAGCCTCGCTGCGGGAGGCGGTGCGCAGTTCTTC	CASLAAGGGAQFF
.	15	.	TRBV27	TRBJ2-5	TGTGCCAGCAGTGTTGATACGAGCGCTTTGGAGACCCAGTACTTC	CASSVDTSALETQYF
TRBD2	14	few	TRBV5-6	TRBJ2-7	TGTGCCAGCAGCTTGTCTGCGCGGGAGTACGAGCAGTACTTC	CASSLSAREYEQYF
.	14	few	TRBV5-1	TRBJ2-7	TGCGCCAGCAGCTTGGGCAGGGGTATTGAGGAGCAGTACTTC	CASSLGRGIEEQYF
.	13	.	TRBV12-3/TRBV12-4	TRBJ1-1	TGTGCCAGCAGTTTGGGAGCATACACTGAAGCTTTCTTT	CASSLGAYTEAFF
TRBD2	15	many	TRBV27	TRBJ2-7	TGTGCCAGCAGTTTATCATCGACTAGCAACTACGAGCAGTACTTC	CASSLSSTSNYEQYF
TRBD2	15	medium-sized	TRBV7-2	TRBJ2-1	TGTGCCAGCAGCTTAGAGGCTAGCGGGACGGGTGAGCAGTTCTTC	CASSLEASGTGEQFF
.	18	few	TRBV6-2/TRBV6-3	TRBJ2-3	TGTGCCAGCAGTTACTCGCCCTCAACGGGGGACAACACAGATACGCAGTATTTT	CASSYSPSTGDNTDTQYF
TRBD1	15	.	TRBV27	TRBJ2-4	TGTGCCAGCAGAACGACAGGGCTAGCCAAAAACATTCAGTACTTC	CASRTTGLAKNIQYF
.	15	.	TRBV7-9	TRBJ2-5	TGTGCCAGCAGCTTAAGGGATATTGGAGAAGAGACCCAGTACTTC	CASSLRDIGEETQYF
.	11	.	TRBV6-1	TRBJ2-2	TGTGCCAGCCACTCGGGCCGGGAGCTGTTTTTT	CASHSGRELFF
TRBD2	17	.	TRBV7-6	TRBJ2-5	TGTGCCAGCAGCTGGGGGTCTAGCGGACGAGGGCAAGAGACCCAGTACTTC	CASSWGSSGRGQETQYF
.	13	many	TRBV6-4	TRBJ2-3	TGTGCCAGCAGTGGTGCGCTAGCAGATACGCAGTATTTT	CASSGALADTQYF
.	14	many	TRBV12-3/TRBV12-4	TRBJ2-1	TGTGCCAGCAGGTCATTAAGCTCCTACAATGAGCAGTTCTTC	CASRSLSSYNEQFF
.	15	few	TRBV7-2	TRBJ2-1	TGTGCCAGCAGCCCCCCAGGGAACCTATACAATGAGCAGTTCTTC	CASSPPGNLYNEQFF
TRBD1	15	.	TRBV6-1	TRBJ2-7	TGTGCCAGCAGTACACCGGGACAGGGGGACTACGAGCAGTACTTC	CASSTPGQGDYEQYF
.	13	.	TRBV7-2	TRBJ2-7	TGTGCCAGCAGCCGAGCTGGGAACCGCGAGCAGTACTTC	CASSRAGNREQYF
TRBD2	15	.	TRBV14	TRBJ2-5	TGTGCCAGCAGCCAAGGACTAGCGCACCAAGAGACCCAGTACTTC	CASSQGLAHQETQYF
TRBD2	13	few	TRBV10-3	TRBJ2-2	TGTGCCATCTTTAGCGGGAGTACCGGGGAGCTGTTTTTT	CAIFSGSTGELFF
.	14	medium-sized	TRBV6-1	TRBJ2-2	TGTGCCAGCAGGGGCGTTTCGAACACCGGGGAGCTGTTTTTT	CASRGVSNTGELFF
.	15	medium-sized	TRBV27	TRBJ2-6	TGTGCCAGCAGTTTCGGACACTCTGGGGCCAACGTCCTGACTTTC	CASSFGHSGANVLTF
.	14	.	TRBV7-2	TRBJ1-3	TGTGCCAGCCGCCAGGAAATCTCTGGAAACACCATATATTTT	CASRQEISGNTIYF
TRBD2	16	medium-sized	TRBV6-1	TRBJ2-1	TGTGCCAGCAGTGAAGCGACGCTAGCGGGAAACAATGAGCAGTTCTTC	CASSEATLAGNNEQFF
.	15	many	TRBV6-1	TRBJ2-1	TGTGCCAGCGTGGAGGGTTTGTTGGACTACAATGAGCAGTTCTTC	CASVEGLLDYNEQFF
.	17	.	TRBV11-3	TRBJ2-7	TGTGCCAGCAGCTTAGATCTTGTGGCCGACCCGCAGGACGAGCAGTACTTC	CASSLDLVADPQDEQYF
TRBD1	15	.	TRBV12-3/TRBV12-4	TRBJ2-2	TGTGCCAGCAGTCCCGGGACAGGGGGACCCGGGGAGCTGTTTTTT	CASSPGTGGPGELFF
TRBD2	14	once	TRBV27	TRBJ2-1	TGTGCCAGCGGTAGAGCGGGACCCTACAATGAGCAGTTCTTC	CASGRAGPYNEQFF
.	14	.	TRBV6-1	TRBJ2-2	TGTGCCAGCAAAACGGAATCGAACACCGGGGAGCTGTTTTTT	CASKTESNTGELFF
TRBD2	16	.	TRBV6-2/TRBV6-3	TRBJ2-1	TGTGCCAGCAGTTCGCCTTCTAGCGGGAGCGGCAATGAGCAGTTCTTC	CASSSPSSGSGNEQFF
.	13	.	TRBV29-1	TRBJ1-1	TGCAGCGTAGGGGGAGGAACGAACACTGAAGCTTTCTTT	CSVGGGTNTEAFF
.	14	once	TRBV27	TRBJ2-7	TGTGCCAGCAGTTTTCGAGAAGCCACCTACGAGCAGTACTTC	CASSFREATYEQYF
.	15	.	TRBV6-5	TRBJ2-2	TGTGCCAGCAGACTCCAGTCCGTGATTACCGGTACGCAGTTTTTT	CASRLQSVITGTQFF
TRBD2	15	large	TRBV6-6	TRBJ2-1	TGTGCCAGCAGTCAGATAGCGGGAGCAAACAATGAGCAGTTCTTC	CASSQIAGANNEQFF
.	14	medium-sized	TRBV6-1	TRBJ2-7	TGTGCCAGCAGTGGGCGGGACTCTTCCTACGAGCAGTACTTC	CASSGRDSSYEQYF
.	14	.	TRBV7-2	TRBJ2-3	TGTGCCAGCAGCTTAGCCGGGTCCACAGATACGCAGTATTTT	CASSLAGSTDTQYF
.	16	.	TRBV15	TRBJ2-3	TGTGCCACCAGCAGAGGGGGAGGCGGGAGCACAGATACGCAGTATTTT	CATSRGGGGSTDTQYF
.	13	.	TRBV6-1	TRBJ2-3	TGTGCCAGCAGTGCGGGAGGCACAGATACGCAGTATTTT	CASSAGGTDTQYF
.	17	.	TRBV3-1	TRBJ1-6	TGTGCCAGCAGCCAAGGAGCTTGGGGGAGGAATAATTCACCCCTCCACTTT	CASSQGAWGRNNSPLHF
TRBD2	16	medium-sized	TRBV6-1	TRBJ2-2	TGTGCCAGCAGTGCAGCTCTAGCGGGAGGGACCGGGGAGCTGTTTTTT	CASSAALAGGTGELFF
.	14	many	TRBV6-1	TRBJ1-1	TGTGCCAGCAGTGTAACGGACATGAACACTGAAGCTTTCTTT	CASSVTDMNTEAFF
TRBD1	16	once	TRBV6-1	TRBJ2-3	TGTGCCAGCAGTGAAGACCCGGGACAGGGAACAGATACGCAGTATTTT	CASSEDPGQGTDTQYF
TRBD1	15	.	TRBV7-3	TRBJ2-4	TGTGCCAGCAGCTCGGGGACAGGGGTCGAAAACACTCAGTACTTC	CASSSGTGVENTQYF
TRBD2	16	many	TRBV11-1	TRBJ2-3	TGTGCCAGCAGCTTACTAGGGCGGGGGAGCACAGATACGCAGTATTTT	CASSLLGRGSTDTQYF
TRBD1	15	.	TRBV6-2/TRBV6-3	TRBJ2-2	TGTGCCAGCAGCCAGGGGGCGCTGGACACCGGGGAGCTGTTTTTT	CASSQGALDTGELFF
TRBD1	17	.	TRBV27	TRBJ2-5	TGTGCCAGCAGTCCGGGCCGAGGGGGCTCTGGGCCAGAGACCCAGTACTTC	CASSPGRGGSGPETQYF
.	15	medium-sized	TRBV27	TRBJ2-7	TGTGCCAGCAGTTTATCGGGGTTCACCTCCTACGAGCAGTACTTC	CASSLSGFTSYEQYF
TRBD2	15	many	TRBV7-2	TRBJ2-7	TGTGCCAGCAGCTTAGAGGTAGCGGGAGCTTACGAGCAGTACTTC	CASSLEVAGAYEQYF
.	15	once	TRBV6-5	TRBJ2-2	TGTGCCAGCAGACTCCAGTCCGGAAGCCCCGGTGCGCTGTATTTT	CASRLQSGSPGALYF
TRBD1	14	.	TRBV6-5	TRBJ2-2	TGTGCCAGCAGTTCGACAGGGGTGACCGGGGAGCTGTTTTTT	CASSSTGVTGELFF
.	13	.	TRBV27	TRBJ2-7	TGTGCCAGCAGTTCGTACAACTCCTACGAGCAGTACTTC	CASSSYNSYEQYF
.	14	medium-sized	TRBV27	TRBJ2-5	TGTGCCAGCAGTTTTACCGGGACCGCAAGGACCCAGTACTTC	CASSFTGTARTQYF
.	15	many	TRBV6-4	TRBJ2-3	TGTGCCAGCAGTGACTCTAGCGGAGACACAGATACGCAGTATTTT	CASSDSSGDTDTQYF